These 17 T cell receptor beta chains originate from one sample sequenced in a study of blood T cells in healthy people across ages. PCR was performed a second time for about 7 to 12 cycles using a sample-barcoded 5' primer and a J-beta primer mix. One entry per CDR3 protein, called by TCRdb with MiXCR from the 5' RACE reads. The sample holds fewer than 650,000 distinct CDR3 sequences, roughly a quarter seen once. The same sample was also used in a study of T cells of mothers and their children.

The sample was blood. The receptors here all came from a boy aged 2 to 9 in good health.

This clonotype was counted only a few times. The CDR3 loop reads CASSSSRAEAFF. DNA for the CDR3: TGTGCCAGCAGTTCTAGCAGGGCTGAAGCTTTCTTT. The chain recombines TRBV6-2 or TRBV6-3 with TRBJ1-1, with a possible D match to TRBD1 (5 bases). V was cut by 4 bases and J by 6 bases, with 9 bases left in between. The CDR3 spans 12 residues. The germline gives CDR1 MNHEY, CDR2 SVGEGT.

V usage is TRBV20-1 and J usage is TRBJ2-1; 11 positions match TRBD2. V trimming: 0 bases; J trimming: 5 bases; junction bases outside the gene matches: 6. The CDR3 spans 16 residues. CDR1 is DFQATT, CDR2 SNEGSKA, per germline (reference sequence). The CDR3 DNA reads TGCAGTGCTAGAGATGGGCGACTAGCGGGAAACAATGAGCAGTTCTTC. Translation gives CSARDGRLAGNNEQFF.

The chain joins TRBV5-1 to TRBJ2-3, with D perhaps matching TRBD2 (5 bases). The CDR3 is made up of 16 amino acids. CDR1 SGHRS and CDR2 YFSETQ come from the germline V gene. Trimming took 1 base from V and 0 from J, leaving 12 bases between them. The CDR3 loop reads CASSLFQRMSTDTQYF. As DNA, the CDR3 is TGCGCCAGCAGCTTGTTTCAGCGGATGAGCACAGATACGCAGTATTTT. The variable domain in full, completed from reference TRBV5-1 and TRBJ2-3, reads KAGVTQTPRYLIKTRGQQVTLSCSPISGHRSVSWYQQTPGQGLQFLFEYFSETQRNKGNFPGRFSGRQFSNSRSEMNVSTLELGDSALYLCASSLFQRMSTDTQYFGPGTRLTVL.

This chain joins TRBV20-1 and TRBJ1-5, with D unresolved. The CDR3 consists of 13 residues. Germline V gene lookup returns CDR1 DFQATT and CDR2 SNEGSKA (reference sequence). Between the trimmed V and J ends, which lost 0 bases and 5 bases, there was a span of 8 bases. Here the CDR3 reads CSAREATYQPQHF. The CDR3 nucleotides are TGCAGTGCTAGAGAGGCGACCTATCAGCCCCAGCATTTT.

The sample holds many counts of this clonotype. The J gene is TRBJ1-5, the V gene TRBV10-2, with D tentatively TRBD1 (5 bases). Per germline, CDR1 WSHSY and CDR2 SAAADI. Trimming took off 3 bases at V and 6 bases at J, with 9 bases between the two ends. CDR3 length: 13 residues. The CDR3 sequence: CASSEQVGQPQHF. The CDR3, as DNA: TGCGCCAGCAGTGAACAGGTCGGTCAGCCCCAGCATTTT.

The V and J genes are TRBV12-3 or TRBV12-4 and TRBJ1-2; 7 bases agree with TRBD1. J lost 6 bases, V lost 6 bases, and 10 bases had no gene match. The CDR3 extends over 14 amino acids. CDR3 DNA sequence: TGTGCCAGCAGCCCGGACAGGTCTATTCATGGCTACACCTTC. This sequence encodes CASSPDRSIHGYTF.

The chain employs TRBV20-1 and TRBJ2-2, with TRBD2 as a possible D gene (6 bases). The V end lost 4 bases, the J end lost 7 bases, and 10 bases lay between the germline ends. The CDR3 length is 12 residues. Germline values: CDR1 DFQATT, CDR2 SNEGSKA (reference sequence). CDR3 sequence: CSAKRVIGELFF. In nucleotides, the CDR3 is TGCAGTGCTAAGCGGGTAATCGGGGAGCTGTTTTTT.

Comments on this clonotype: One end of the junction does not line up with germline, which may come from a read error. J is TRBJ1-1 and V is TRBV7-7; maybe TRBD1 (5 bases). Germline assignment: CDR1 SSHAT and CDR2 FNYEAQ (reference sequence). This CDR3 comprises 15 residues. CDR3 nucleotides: TGTGCTAGCAGCCCCTTAGGAGGGGAGAACACTGAAGCTTTCTTT. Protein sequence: CASSPLGGENTEAFF.

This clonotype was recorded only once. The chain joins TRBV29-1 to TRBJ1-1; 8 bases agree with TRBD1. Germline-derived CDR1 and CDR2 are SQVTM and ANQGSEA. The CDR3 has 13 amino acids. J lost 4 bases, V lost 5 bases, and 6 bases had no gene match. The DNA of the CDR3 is TGCAGCGTTAAGGACAGGGAAGGCACTGAAGCTTTCTTT. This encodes CSVKDREGTEAFF.

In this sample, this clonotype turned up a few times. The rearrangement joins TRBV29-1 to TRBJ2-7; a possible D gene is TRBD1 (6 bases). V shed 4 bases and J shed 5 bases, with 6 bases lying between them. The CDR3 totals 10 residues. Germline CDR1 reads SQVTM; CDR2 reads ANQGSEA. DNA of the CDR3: TGCAGCGTTGGGGACAACGAGCAGTACTTC. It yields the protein CSVGDNEQYF.

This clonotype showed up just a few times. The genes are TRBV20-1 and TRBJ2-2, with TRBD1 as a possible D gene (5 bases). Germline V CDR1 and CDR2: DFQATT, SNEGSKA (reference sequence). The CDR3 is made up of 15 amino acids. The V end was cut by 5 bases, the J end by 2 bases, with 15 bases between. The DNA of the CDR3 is TGCAGTGCTCCAAGGGGCGCGTCTAACACCGGGGAGCTGTTTTTT. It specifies CSAPRGASNTGELFF.

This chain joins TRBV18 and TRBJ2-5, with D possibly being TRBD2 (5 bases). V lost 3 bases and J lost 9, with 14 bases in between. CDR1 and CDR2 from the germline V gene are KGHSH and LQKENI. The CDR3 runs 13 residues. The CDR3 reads CASSPSAGDSQYF. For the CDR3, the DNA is TGTGCCAGCTCACCTAGCGCCGGAGATTCCCAGTACTTC.

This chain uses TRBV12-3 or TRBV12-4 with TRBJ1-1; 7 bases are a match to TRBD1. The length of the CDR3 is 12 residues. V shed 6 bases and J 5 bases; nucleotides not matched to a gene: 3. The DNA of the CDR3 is TGTGCCAGCAGGCCAGGGGGAACTGAAGCTTTCTTT. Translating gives CASRPGGTEAFF.

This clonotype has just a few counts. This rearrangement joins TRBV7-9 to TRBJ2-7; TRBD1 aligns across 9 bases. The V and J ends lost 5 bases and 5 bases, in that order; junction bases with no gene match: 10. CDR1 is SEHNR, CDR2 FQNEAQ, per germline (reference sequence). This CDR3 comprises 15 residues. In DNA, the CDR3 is TGTGCCAGCAGCAATCCGGGACAGGGAACCGACGAGCAGTACTTC. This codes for CASSNPGQGTDEQYF.

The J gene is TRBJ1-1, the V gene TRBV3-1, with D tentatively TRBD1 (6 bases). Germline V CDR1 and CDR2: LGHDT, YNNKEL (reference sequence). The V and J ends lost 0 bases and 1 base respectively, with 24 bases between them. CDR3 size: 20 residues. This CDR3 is CASSQDPIVWGRVQNTEAFF. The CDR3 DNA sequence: TGTGCCAGCAGCCAAGATCCCATAGTCTGGGGGCGGGTCCAGAACACTGAAGCTTTCTTT.

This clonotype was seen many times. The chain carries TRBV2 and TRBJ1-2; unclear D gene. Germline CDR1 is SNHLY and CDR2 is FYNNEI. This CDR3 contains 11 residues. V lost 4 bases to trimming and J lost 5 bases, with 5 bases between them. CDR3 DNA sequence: TGTGCCAGCAGTGTCAGTTATGGCTACACCTTC. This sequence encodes CASSVSYGYTF.

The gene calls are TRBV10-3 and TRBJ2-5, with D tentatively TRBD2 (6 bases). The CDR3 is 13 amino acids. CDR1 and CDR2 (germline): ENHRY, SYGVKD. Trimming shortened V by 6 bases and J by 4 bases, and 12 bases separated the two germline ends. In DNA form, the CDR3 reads TGTGCCATCAGACCGGACTACGGAGAGACCCAGTACTTC. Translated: CAIRPDYGETQYF.